The 20 T cell receptor beta chains given below trace back to one sample, sequenced in a study of shared clonotypes between healthy human individuals. Naive CD8 cells, CD45RO-negative and positively selected for CCR7, excluded terminally differentiated effector memory CD45RA+ cells. The protocol was immunoSEQ multiplex PCR, while the TCRdb copy is restricted to in-frame clones and leaves out a portion. The data contain about 2,200,000 clones, roughly 91% of them singletons. The sequencing sample was made of naive CD8+ T cells from PBMCs. Receptor source: a man younger than 30 in good health. Some clones in this sample may be carry-over from other donors' samples.

This clone was seen a single time. In DNA form, the CDR3 reads TGTGCCAGCAGCCCGCTCAGAGGGAGCTCCCCAGATACGCAGTATTTT. It codes for CASSPLRGSSPDTQYF. This chain connects TRBV4-2 to TRBJ2-3; possibly TRBD2 for D (5 bases). This CDR3 is 16 amino acids long. The germline V gene encodes CDR1 LGHNA and CDR2 YNFKEQ. Trimming removed 4 bases from V and 4 bases from J, with 18 bases in between.

This chain joins TRBV9 and TRBJ2-3; D tentatively reads TRBD1 or TRBD2 (5 bases each). The CDR3 loop spans 13 amino acids. Germline lookup yields CDR1 SGDLS and CDR2 YYNGEE. V lost 0 bases to trimming and J lost 12 bases, with 14 bases between them. CDR3 sequence: CASSVELGTQQYF. The CDR3 DNA reads TGTGCCAGCAGCGTAGAGTTGGGGACCCAACAGTATTTT.

This clone was seen a single time. The same CDR3 is also encoded by other DNA sequences in this sample. The chain links TRBV10-3 to TRBJ2-7; possibly TRBD1 for D (5 bases). The CDR3 contains 13 residues. Between the trimmed V and J ends, which lost 2 bases and 2 bases, there was a span of 7 bases. Germline assignment: CDR1 ENHRY and CDR2 SYGVKD. In DNA, the CDR3 is TGTGCCATCAGTGAGACAGGAGCCTACGAGCAGTACTTC. This codes for CAISETGAYEQYF.

The chain is built from TRBV5-1 and TRBJ2-7; TRBD1 matches 8 bases. With V trimmed by 4 bases and J by 6 bases, 3 bases remained unmatched. Germline CDR1 SGHRS, CDR2 YFSETQ. The CDR3 is 12 residues long. CDR3 DNA: TGCGCCAGCAGCAACGGACAGGGCGAGCAGTACTTC. Protein: CASSNGQGEQYF.

This chain joins TRBV28 and TRBJ2-5; D tentatively fits TRBD1 or TRBD2 (6 bases each). The CDR3 loop spans 14 amino acids. Trimming took off 7 bases at V and 3 bases at J, with 15 bases between the two ends. The germline CDR1 and CDR2 sequences are MDHEN and SYDVKM. This CDR3 is CASTGARNKETQYF. The CDR3 region has the DNA TGTGCCAGCACGGGGGCCAGAAACAAAGAGACCCAGTACTTC.

V gene TRBV7-9 combines with J gene TRBJ2-7; 12 bases align to TRBD2. The CDR3 runs 16 residues. J lost 0 bases, V lost 9 bases, and 9 bases had no gene match. The germline V gene has CDR1 SEHNR and CDR2 FQNEAQ (reference sequence). The CDR3 sequence is CASGTSGSPSSYEQYF. In DNA, the CDR3 is TGTGCCAGTGGGACTAGCGGGTCACCGAGCTCCTACGAGCAGTACTTC.

The chain couples TRBV7-9 to TRBJ2-3; 13 bases agree with TRBD2. This CDR3 region has 17 residues. V gave up 5 bases and J gave up 4 bases; unmatched junction bases: 9. Germline CDR1 is SEHNR and CDR2 is FQNEAQ (reference sequence). CDR3 protein: CASSPRLAGGPSDTQYF. The CDR3, as DNA: TGTGCCAGCAGCCCAAGACTAGCGGGAGGCCCATCAGATACGCAGTATTTT. Combining the CDR3 with reference TRBV7-9 and TRBJ2-3 gives the whole variable domain DTGVSQNPRHKITKRGQNVTFRCDPISEHNRLYWYRQTLGQGPEFLTYFQNEAQLEKSRLLSDRFSAERPKGSFSTLEIQRTEQGDSAMYLCASSPRLAGGPSDTQYFGPGTRLTVL.

The rearrangement links TRBV27 to TRBJ2-7, with TRBD2 matching over 7 bases. From germline, CDR1 is MNHEY and CDR2 SMNVEV (reference sequence). V shed 6 bases and J 3 bases; nucleotides not matched to a gene: 11. The CDR3 covers 15 residues. CDR3 loop: CASSPRTRDFYEQYF. CDR3 bases: TGTGCCAGCAGCCCCCGGACTAGAGATTTCTACGAGCAGTACTTC.

This clone came up once. The rearrangement uses TRBV29-1 and TRBJ2-1, with 7 nucleotides matching TRBD2. With V trimmed by 0 bases and J by 6 bases, 8 bases remained unmatched. The CDR3 is made up of 15 amino acids. Germline V CDR1 and CDR2: SQVTM, ANQGSEA. DNA for the CDR3: TGCAGCGTTGAAGATCTCCCGGGAGGAACCAATGAGCAGTTCTTC. This sequence encodes CSVEDLPGGTNEQFF.

The chain joins TRBV6-5 to TRBJ1-6, with 8 positions matching TRBD1. The CDR3 covers 14 residues. With 2 bases clipped from V and 10 bases from J, the junction kept 4 bases outside the gene matches. Germline values: CDR1 MNHEY, CDR2 SVGAGI. The CDR3 DNA reads as TGTGCCAGCAGTTACCAGGGGGCGAGATCACCCCTCCACTTT. It codes for CASSYQGARSPLHF.

The rearrangement links TRBV6-5 to TRBJ2-2; D is unresolved. The germline CDR1 and CDR2 sequences are MNHEY and SVGAGI. V lost 2 bases and J lost 3, with 7 bases in between. This CDR3 spans 14 amino acids. The CDR3: CASSYGMDTGELFF. The CDR3 DNA is TGTGCCAGCAGTTACGGAATGGACACCGGGGAGCTGTTTTTT.

The count of this clone is one. The chain joins TRBV28 to TRBJ2-1; 11 bases match TRBD2. Per germline, CDR1 MDHEN and CDR2 SYDVKM. V gave up 6 bases and J gave up 8 bases; unmatched junction bases: 12. This CDR3 contains 16 residues. The CDR3 nucleotides are TGTGCCAGCAGCCACTACCTTAGCGGGAGGGGGGATGAGCAGTTCTTC. Translation gives CASSHYLSGRGDEQFF.

CDR3 sequence (DNA): TGCAGTGCTAGTCTATTCGGGACCCAGTACTTC. Translating it yields CSASLFGTQYF. The rearrangement links TRBV20-1 to TRBJ2-5, with unresolved D. Germline assignment: CDR1 DFQATT and CDR2 SNEGSKA (reference sequence). The CDR3 contains 11 residues. Trimming pared 3 bases from V and 7 bases from J, leaving 9 bases between.

The chain couples TRBV4-1 to TRBJ2-7; tentatively, D is TRBD1 or TRBD2 (6 bases each). Germline CDR1 MGHRA, CDR2 YSYEKL. The CDR3 runs 16 residues. V lost 0 bases and J 2 bases, leaving 14 bases between the germline ends. CDR3 bases: TGCGCCAGCAGCCAAGAATTGACTAGGGGGGCCTACGAGCAGTACTTC. This gives the protein CASSQELTRGAYEQYF.

V usage is TRBV11-2 and J usage is TRBJ2-7; 9 positions match TRBD1. Germline V gene lookup returns CDR1 SGHAT and CDR2 FQNNGV. Trimming at V came to 5 bases and at J to 6 bases, leaving 17 bases not matched to a gene. The CDR3 is made up of 17 amino acids. Here the CDR3 reads CASSPPWTGVRISEQYF. The CDR3, as DNA: TGTGCCAGCAGCCCTCCTTGGACAGGGGTTCGGATCTCCGAGCAGTACTTC.

This chain connects TRBV7-8 to TRBJ2-4; 9 bases line up with TRBD1. Germline V gives CDR1 SGHVS, CDR2 FQNEAQ. The CDR3 spans 17 residues. V lost 0 bases, J lost 4 bases, and 7 bases stayed unmatched. The CDR3 nucleotides are TGTGCCAGCAGCTTAGCCCCGACAGGGGGAGAGAAAAACATTCAGTACTTC. This gives the protein CASSLAPTGGEKNIQYF.

The chain employs TRBV14 and TRBJ1-2; tentatively, D is TRBD1 (5 bases). The CDR3 is 16 residues long. V was clipped by 1 base and J by 4 bases, with 16 bases between them. Germline CDR1 reads SGHDN; CDR2 reads FVKESK. CDR3 sequence reads: CASSQGGIGWGYGYTF. Here the CDR3 DNA reads TGTGCCAGCAGCCAAGGGGGGATCGGTTGGGGCTATGGCTACACCTTC. The full variable domain, with the rest looked up from reference TRBV14 and TRBJ1-2, is EAGVTQFPSHSVIEKGQTVTLRCDPISGHDNLYWYRRVMGKEIKFLLHFVKESKQDESGMPNNRFLAERTGGTYSTLKVQPAELEDSGVYFCASSQGGIGWGYGYTFGSGTRLTVV.

The CDR3 DNA follows: TGTGCCAGCAGCGTAGCGACAGACAGGGCTGGGGCCAACGTCCTGACTTTC. Amino acids: CASSVATDRAGANVLTF. The rearrangement uses TRBV9 and TRBJ2-6; 7 nucleotides match TRBD1. This CDR3 contains 17 residues. J was trimmed by 2 bases and V by 0 bases; bases with no gene match: 5. Germline V gene data show CDR1 as SGDLS and CDR2 as YYNGEE.

V gene TRBV27 combines with J gene TRBJ2-7, with D perhaps TRBD2 (7 bases). CDR3 length: 15 amino acids. Trimming pared 3 bases from V and 3 bases from J, leaving 15 bases between. Germline CDR1 MNHEY, CDR2 SMNVEV (reference sequence). DNA of the CDR3: TGTGCCAGCAGTTTTTGGGGGGGCGGTGGCTACGAGCAGTACTTC. Its protein product is CASSFWGGGGYEQYF.

For this clone: Other nucleotide sequences from this sample produce the same CDR3. V gene TRBV28 combines with J gene TRBJ2-7, with TRBD2 matching 13 bases. The CDR3 extends over 15 amino acids. Per germline, CDR1 MDHEN and CDR2 SYDVKM. The junction had 4 bases not matched to a gene; V was cut back by 6 bases and J by 2 bases. DNA for the CDR3: TGTGCCAGCAGCCTGGGACTAGCGGGGACCTACGAGCAGTACTTC. This sequence encodes CASSLGLAGTYEQYF.